This T cell receptor beta chain is drawn from a study of T cell repertoires in aging, cancer and after chemotherapy. Rearranged V-D-J TRB sequences were amplified with a mixed TRB-A/B primer pool. In TCRdb, the multiplex PCR reads were re-called with MiXCR into one record per CDR3 protein. The data show around 730 distinct CDR3 sequences, about 20% seen once. Peripheral blood genomic DNA, not sorted cells or RNA, was the template. This CDR3 is built from 15 residues. The V gene's germline CDR1 is SGHNT and CDR2 YYREEE (reference sequence). V shed 4 bases and J shed 0 bases, with 13 bases lying between them.

The TCR originated in a human donor with a solid tumor. Material for sequencing was blood. The chain joins TRBV5-4 to TRBJ1-1, with a weak D call TRBD1 (5 bases). CDR3: CASSGATPMNTEAFF. The CDR3 DNA reads as TGTGCCAGCAGCGGGGCGACACCTATGAACACTGAAGCTTTCTTT. Based on the CDR3 plus reference TRBV5-4 and TRBJ1-1, the full variable domain is ETGVTQSPTHLIKTRGQQVTLRCSSQSGHNTVSWYQQALGQGPQFIFQYYREEENGRGNFPPRFSGLQFPNYSSELNVNALELDDSALYLCASSGATPMNTEAFFGQGTRLTVV.